The 17 T cell receptor beta chains listed next were all sequenced from one sample in a study of a mutant IDH1 vaccine in newly diagnosed glioma. These TCRs' antigens remain unknown. Measured with immunoSEQ multiplex PCR; TCRdb has only the in-frame clones, and not every one. The data show about 85,000 clones, nearly 90% seen once. This sample's time point: week 47, end of study. The vaccine gave 300 ug of a 20-mer mutant IDH1 peptide subcutaneously per dose. Material: PBMCs, obtained from a glioma patient whose treatment included an IDH1 peptide vaccine. Receptors originate from a woman between 45 and 60 years old with glioma.

The chain recombines TRBV4-1 with TRBJ1-5, with 8 nucleotides matching TRBD1. V trimming: 0 bases; J trimming: 2 bases; junction bases outside the gene matches: 9. Germline V gene data show CDR1 as MGHRA and CDR2 as YSYEKL. The CDR3 has 18 residues. The CDR3 DNA is TGCGCCAGCAGCCAAGATGGCACCGGGACAGGTCGCAATCAGCCCCAGCATTTT. Encoded protein: CASSQDGTGTGRNQPQHF.

This sequence joins TRBV5-1 and TRBJ2-3, with 14 bases lining up with TRBD2. Germline values: CDR1 SGHRS, CDR2 YFSETQ. Trimming took 2 bases from V and 4 from J; bases not matched to a gene: 6. CDR3 length: 17 amino acids. CDR3 sequence (DNA): TGCGCCAGCAGCTTCGGGACTAGCGGGAGTTTCTCAGATACGCAGTATTTT. Translating it yields CASSFGTSGSFSDTQYF.

V gene TRBV9 combines with J gene TRBJ1-4; 7 nucleotides line up with TRBD1. Germline values: CDR1 SGDLS, CDR2 YYNGEE. Trimming removed 0 bases from V and 8 bases from J; junction bases left unmatched: 4. This CDR3 comprises 14 residues. Written as DNA, the CDR3 is TGTGCCAGCAGCGTAGGCAGGGGGGAAGAAAAACTGTTTTTT. Protein: CASSVGRGEEKLFF.

The V gene is TRBV27, the J gene TRBJ1-2; unclear D gene. V lost 2 bases, J lost 8 bases, and 18 bases lay in between. CDR3 size: 15 residues. CDR1 MNHEY and CDR2 SMNVEV come from the germline V gene (reference sequence). CDR3 bases: TGTGCCAGCAGTTTAAGTTCCTGGGCCGGGAGGGGCTACACCTTC. Protein product: CASSLSSWAGRGYTF.

This rearrangement joins TRBV6-5 to TRBJ2-7; 8 bases map to TRBD1. In germline, CDR1 is MNHEY, CDR2 SVGAGI. CDR3 length: 14 amino acids. Trimming took 0 bases from V and 6 from J; bases not matched to a gene: 4. The CDR3 is CASSYSAGGGEQYF. As DNA, the CDR3 is TGTGCCAGCAGTTACTCGGCAGGGGGCGGCGAGCAGTACTTC.

The chain recombines TRBV5-4 with TRBJ2-2; TRBD1 matches at 9 bases. V trimming: 4 bases; J trimming: 7 bases; junction bases outside the gene matches: 8. The CDR3 runs to 15 residues. Germline CDR1 is SGHNT and CDR2 is YYREEE (reference sequence). CDR3 sequence reads: CASSGTGPTVGELFF. CDR3 in DNA: TGTGCCAGCAGCGGGACAGGGCCGACGGTCGGGGAGCTGTTTTTT.

The gene calls are TRBV9 and TRBJ2-5, with 10 bases lining up with TRBD2. The V and J ends lost 5 bases and 9 bases, in that order; junction bases with no gene match: 7. CDR1 and CDR2 (germline): SGDLS, YYNGEE. The CDR3 spans 13 residues. The CDR3 protein is CASSPGLAEAQYF. CDR3 DNA: TGTGCCAGCAGTCCCGGACTAGCGGAGGCCCAGTACTTC.

This chain uses TRBV28 with TRBJ1-1; D not certain. This CDR3 region has 13 residues. The germline V gene has CDR1 MDHEN and CDR2 SYDVKM. Trimming removed 5 bases at V and 7 bases at J, with 14 bases between. CDR3 in amino acids: CASSPGQDGEAFF. The CDR3 DNA is TGTGCCAGCAGTCCCGGGCAGGATGGTGAAGCTTTCTTT.

CDR3 DNA: TGTGCCAGTAGCGACGGACTAGCGACCTTCAATGAGCAGTTCTTC. This codes for CASSDGLATFNEQFF. This chain connects TRBV19 to TRBJ2-1, with 9 bases fitting TRBD2. Per the germline V gene, CDR1 is LNHDA and CDR2 is SQIVND (reference sequence). The CDR3 has 15 residues. V was clipped by 6 bases and J by 6 bases; unmatched bases: 9. Combining the CDR3 with reference TRBV19 and TRBJ2-1 gives the whole variable domain DGGITQSPKYLFRKEGQNVTLSCEQNLNHDAMYWYRQDPGQGLRLIYYSQIVNDFQKGDIAEGYSVSREKKESFPLTVTSAQKNPTAFYLCASSDGLATFNEQFFGPGTRLTVL.

Only a few counts were recorded for this clone. This chain uses TRBV18 with TRBJ2-2, with D possibly matching TRBD2 (6 bases). Looked up from germline, CDR1 is KGHSH and CDR2 is LQKENI. This CDR3 spans 16 amino acids. V was clipped by 4 bases and J by 5 bases, with 17 bases between them. The CDR3 loop is CASSRRDSSGTGELFF. In DNA, the CDR3 is TGTGCCAGCTCACGGCGGGACTCTTCAGGGACCGGGGAGCTGTTTTTT.

The chain recombines TRBV5-1 with TRBJ1-1; D unresolved. Per the germline V gene, CDR1 is SGHRS and CDR2 is YFSETQ. CDR3 length equals 11 residues. The V gene lost 2 bases and the J gene lost 5 bases, with 4 bases spanning the gap. CDR3 in DNA: TGCGCCAGCAGCTTAGGGACTGAAGCTTTCTTT. Protein product: CASSLGTEAFF.

The rearrangement joins TRBV5-6 to TRBJ1-5, with D possibly being TRBD1 (5 bases). The CDR3 runs to 13 residues. CDR1 SGHDT and CDR2 YYEEEE come from the germline V gene. Trimming left V 1 base short and J 6 bases short, with 8 bases between. The CDR3 loop reads CASSLLTGQPQHF. CDR3 in DNA: TGTGCCAGCAGCTTGTTAACAGGTCAGCCCCAGCATTTT. Full variable domain (missing parts from reference TRBV5-6 and TRBJ1-5): DAGVTQSPTHLIKTRGQQVTLRCSPKSGHDTVSWYQQALGQGPQFIFQYYEEEERQRGNFPDRFSGHQFPNYSSELNVNALLLGDSALYLCASSLLTGQPQHFGDGTRLSIL.

J is TRBJ2-7 and V is TRBV29-1, with D uncertain. The V and J ends lost 5 bases and 2 bases respectively, with 10 bases between them. Per the germline V gene, CDR1 is SQVTM and CDR2 is ANQGSEA. This CDR3 comprises 12 residues. In DNA, the CDR3 is TGCAGCGTTTTATTGGGCACCTACGAGCAGTACTTC. Its translation: CSVLLGTYEQYF.

The chain combines TRBV7-8 with TRBJ2-2; 7 nucleotides agree with TRBD2. The V and J ends lost 5 bases and 4 bases, in that order; junction bases with no gene match: 10. CDR1 SGHVS and CDR2 FQNEAQ come from the germline V gene. There are 16 residues in the CDR3. The CDR3 DNA follows: TGTGCCAGCAGCCGGGATCGTGGGGGGGGCACCGGGGAGCTGTTTTTT. Its translation: CASSRDRGGGTGELFF.

This clone occurred a few times. This rearrangement joins TRBV7-8 to TRBJ1-1, with D maybe TRBD1 (6 bases). CDR1 is SGHVS and CDR2 is FQNEAQ in the germline V gene. The CDR3 is made up of 14 amino acids. V was clipped by 5 bases and J by 6 bases, with 16 bases between them. CDR3 sequence reads: CASSPRVGAAEAFF. The CDR3 nucleotides are TGTGCCAGCAGCCCCCGGGTGGGGGCGGCTGAAGCTTTCTTT.

The chain joins TRBV4-1 to TRBJ2-5; D is perhaps TRBD2 (5 bases). CDR1 is MGHRA and CDR2 is YSYEKL in the germline V gene. Trimming stripped 1 base from V and 2 bases from J, with 8 bases between. The CDR3 totals 14 residues. The CDR3 spells CASSQGEGQETQYF. In nucleotides, the CDR3 is TGCGCCAGCAGCCAAGGAGAGGGTCAAGAGACCCAGTACTTC.

CDR3 residues: CASSLSPTNTGELFF. In DNA form, the CDR3 reads TGCGCCAGCAGCTTGTCACCTACAAACACCGGGGAGCTGTTTTTT. The V call is TRBV5-1, the J call TRBJ2-2; D call uncertain. Germline V lookup: CDR1 SGHRS, CDR2 YFSETQ. V was pared by 1 base and J by 2 bases, with 9 bases between. CDR3 size: 15 residues. The whole variable domain, remainder taken from reference TRBV5-1 and TRBJ2-2, is KAGVTQTPRYLIKTRGQQVTLSCSPISGHRSVSWYQQTPGQGLQFLFEYFSETQRNKGNFPGRFSGRQFSNSRSEMNVSTLELGDSALYLCASSLSPTNTGELFFGEGSRLTVL.